This entry describes one T cell receptor beta chain. Its antigen is not identified. Produced via immunoSEQ multiplex PCR; TCRdb's table is partial and in-frame only. The sample carries 100,000 to 150,000 clones, 75% to 90% recorded once. The ends were cut back, 5 bases at V and 6 bases at J, with 18 bases in the middle. The CDR3 loop spans 15 amino acids. Germline loops: CDR1 SGHTS, CDR2 YDEGEE. These data come from a study of cytomegalovirus exposure and HLA in healthy donors. The overall study: A subsequent analysis reported that the 120 validation repertoires were produced on the same platform that had also been used for the 600 to 800 first-cohort repertoires.

The study, taken as a whole, reports: The majority of TCR sequences were rare, yet some public TCRs appeared in many donors. High sensitivity and specificity were reportedly achieved when the classifier diagnosed cytomegalovirus status.

The chain couples TRBV5-8 to TRBJ2-1; tentatively, D is TRBD1 (6 bases). The sequenced sample was PBMCs. The sequence was obtained from a man aged 18 to 29 in good health and CMV-seropositive. The CDR3 DNA follows: TGTGCCAGCAGAAAACAGGGCTTGAGGAGCAATGAGCAGTTCTTC. This codes for CASRKQGLRSNEQFF. Variable domain in full (rest from reference TRBV5-8 and TRBJ2-1): EAGVTQSPTHLIKTRGQQATLRCSPISGHTSVYWYQQALGLGLQFLLWYDEGEERNRGNFPPRFSGRQFPNYSSELNVNALELEDSALYLCASRKQGLRSNEQFFGPGTRLTVL.